One sample yielded the 29 T cell receptor beta chains listed below, sequenced in a study of blood T cell repertoires in COVID-19. Only in-frame clones appear in the TCRdb table, and some are missing; sequencing was by immunoSEQ multiplex PCR. The sample lists roughly 250,000 clones; about four fifths were seen once. Sequences were obtained from peripheral blood. The origin of the receptors is a man aged 40-55 years with active or convalescent COVID-19.

J is TRBJ1-1 and V is TRBV5-1; TRBD1 is a possible D gene (6 bases). In germline, CDR1 is SGHRS, CDR2 YFSETQ. V lost 4 bases to trimming and J lost 0 bases, with 13 bases between them. The CDR3 consists of 15 residues. The CDR3 protein is CASSPQQGLNTEAFF. The CDR3, as DNA: TGCGCCAGCAGCCCGCAACAGGGCCTGAACACTGAAGCTTTCTTT. Using reference TRBV5-1 and TRBJ1-1 for the parts outside the CDR3, the full variable domain is KAGVTQTPRYLIKTRGQQVTLSCSPISGHRSVSWYQQTPGQGLQFLFEYFSETQRNKGNFPGRFSGRQFSNSRSEMNVSTLELGDSALYLCASSPQQGLNTEAFFGQGTRLTVV.

J is TRBJ2-3 and V is TRBV24-1, with 12 bases aligning to TRBD2. The trim removed 3 bases at V and 4 bases at J, leaving 7 bases unmatched. In germline, CDR1 is KGHDR, CDR2 SFDVKD. The CDR3 totals 17 residues. The CDR3 region has the DNA TGTGCCACCAGTGATCCGGCTAGCGGGGGGGCCGCAGATACGCAGTATTTT. It translates to CATSDPASGGAADTQYF.

The V call is TRBV4-3, the J call TRBJ1-1; tentatively, D is TRBD1 (5 bases). This CDR3 region has 17 residues. Germline V lookup: CDR1 LGHNA, CDR2 YSLEER. V was pared by 4 bases and J by 0 bases, with 18 bases between. CDR3 region: CASSRDVGPSLNTEAFF. The DNA of the CDR3 is TGCGCCAGCAGCCGAGATGTGGGGCCCTCTCTGAACACTGAAGCTTTCTTT.

The chain carries TRBV6-6 and TRBJ1-4, with TRBD1 identical over 8 bases. Germline V gene data show CDR1 as MNHNY and CDR2 as SVGAGI (reference sequence). The CDR3 has 15 residues. J was trimmed by 4 bases and V by 7 bases; bases with no gene match: 8. CDR3 nucleotide sequence: TGTGCCAGCACGTTACTACAGGGGGATAATGAAAAACTGTTTTTT. Translation: CASTLLQGDNEKLFF.

The gene calls are TRBV30 and TRBJ1-4; D might be TRBD1 (6 bases). The CDR3 spans 14 residues. CDR1 is GTSNPN and CDR2 is SVGIG in the germline V gene (reference sequence). The V end was cut by 3 bases, the J end by 4 bases, with 12 bases between. The CDR3 spells CAWRRGGFNEKLFF. CDR3 coding DNA: TGTGCCTGGAGAAGGGGGGGTTTTAATGAAAAACTGTTTTTT.

This chain connects TRBV5-6 to TRBJ1-2, with D hard to call. CDR3 length: 16 amino acids. CDR1 SGHDT and CDR2 YYEEEE come from the germline V gene. V was shortened by 4 bases and J by 0 bases, with 16 bases between the two germline ends. The CDR3 bases are TGTGCCAGCAGCAGGATCCGGACGGAGGCTAACTATGGCTACACCTTC. The encoded protein is CASSRIRTEANYGYTF. Full variable domain (remainder filled in from reference TRBV5-6 and TRBJ1-2): DAGVTQSPTHLIKTRGQQVTLRCSPKSGHDTVSWYQQALGQGPQFIFQYYEEEERQRGNFPDRFSGHQFPNYSSELNVNALLLGDSALYLCASSRIRTEANYGYTFGSGTRLTVV.

V gene TRBV7-2 combines with J gene TRBJ1-1; tentative D call: TRBD1 (5 bases). Germline assignment: CDR1 SGHTA and CDR2 FQGNSA. V lost 6 bases to trimming and J lost 0 bases, with 17 bases between them. This CDR3 has 16 residues. CDR3 bases: TGTGCCAGCAGATTAACCTCGACAGTAATGAACACTGAAGCTTTCTTT. Protein: CASRLTSTVMNTEAFF.

The chain recombines TRBV9 with TRBJ2-7; TRBD1 matches 9 bases. Germline CDR1 SGDLS, CDR2 YYNGEE. Trimming at V came to 3 bases and at J to 2 bases, leaving 6 bases not matched to a gene. CDR3 length equals 15 residues. The CDR3 protein is CASSAAGQGTYEQYF. The CDR3 DNA follows: TGTGCCAGCAGCGCTGCGGGACAGGGCACCTACGAGCAGTACTTC.

The chain has TRBV7-8 and TRBJ2-1; D gene ambiguous. This CDR3 contains 12 residues. Deletions cut 3 bases from V and 5 bases from J, with 5 bases between. CDR1 is SGHVS, CDR2 FQNEAQ, per germline. The DNA of the CDR3 is TGTGCCAGCAGCTTCCGGGACAATGAGCAGTTCTTC. It specifies CASSFRDNEQFF.

The V call is TRBV18, the J call TRBJ1-5; a weak D match, TRBD1 (5 bases). The CDR3 is made up of 17 amino acids. Germline V gene data show CDR1 as KGHSH and CDR2 as LQKENI. V shed 2 bases and J shed 0 bases, with 14 bases lying between them. CDR3 in DNA: TGTGCCAGCTCACCAATCGGGGGGGTGAGTAGCAATCAGCCCCAGCATTTT. It is translated as CASSPIGGVSSNQPQHF.

The V gene is TRBV30, the J gene TRBJ2-2, with unresolved D. The germline V and J ends were trimmed by 0 bases and 2 bases, with 22 bases remaining between them. This CDR3 has 19 amino acids. Germline CDR1 GTSNPN, CDR2 SVGIG (reference sequence). CDR3 amino acids: CAWSVGWASLILNTGELFF. As DNA, the CDR3 is TGTGCCTGGAGTGTAGGCTGGGCTTCTCTCATTTTAAACACCGGGGAGCTGTTTTTT.

The chain couples TRBV29-1 to TRBJ2-1; the D gene is possibly TRBD2 (6 bases). Deletions cut 0 bases from V and 4 bases from J, with 16 bases between. CDR1 and CDR2 (germline): SQVTM, ANQGSEA. The CDR3 loop spans 16 amino acids. CDR3: CSVEDLEGFGYNEQFF. The CDR3 DNA reads as TGCAGCGTTGAAGATCTGGAGGGATTTGGGTACAATGAGCAGTTCTTC.

V usage is TRBV4-1 and J usage is TRBJ1-2, with D perhaps matching TRBD1 (5 bases). In germline, CDR1 is MGHRA, CDR2 YSYEKL. V dropped 0 bases and J dropped 8 bases, with 25 bases sitting between them. The CDR3 has 18 amino acids. The CDR3 region is CASSQDLSGSGPREGYTF. The CDR3 nucleotides are TGCGCCAGCAGCCAAGATTTATCAGGGAGCGGGCCTCGCGAGGGCTACACCTTC.

The chain links TRBV24-1 to TRBJ2-1, with TRBD1 identical over 9 bases. The V segment lost 3 bases and the J segment 3 bases; nucleotides outside the gene matches: 2. This CDR3 has 15 amino acids. CDR1 and CDR2 from the germline V gene are KGHDR and SFDVKD. CDR3 in DNA: TGTGCCACCAGTGATGAGACAGGGGGCTACAATGAGCAGTTCTTC. Encoded protein: CATSDETGGYNEQFF.

This clone came up a few times. The chain is built from TRBV30 and TRBJ1-5, with TRBD1 matching 7 bases. This CDR3 has 17 amino acids. CDR1 and CDR2 from the germline V gene are GTSNPN and SVGIG (reference sequence). After removal of 0 bases from V and 4 bases from J, the junction contained 12 bases not matched to a gene. CDR3 sequence (DNA): TGTGCCTGGAGTGTAAGGAGGGGCCAGGGGGGAAATCAGCCCCAGCATTTT. Its translation is CAWSVRRGQGGNQPQHF. Filled out from reference TRBV30 and TRBJ1-5, the complete variable domain reads SQTIHQWPATLVQPVGSPLSLECTVEGTSNPNLYWYRQAAGRGLQLLFYSVGIGQISSEVPQNLSASRPQDRQFILSSKKLLLSDSGFYLCAWSVRRGQGGNQPQHFGDGTRLSIL.

This clone occurred once. The CDR3: CASSQFVITDTQYF. CDR3 nucleotide sequence: TGCGCCAGCAGCCAATTTGTCATCACAGATACGCAGTATTTT. The chain uses TRBV4-1 and TRBJ2-3; D uncertain. The CDR3 sequence is 14 residues long. Germline V CDR1 and CDR2: MGHRA, YSYEKL. V dropped 2 bases and J dropped 2 bases, with 8 bases sitting between them.

This clone came up a few times. The V gene is TRBV19, the J gene TRBJ1-1, with 7 bases lining up with TRBD1. With V trimmed by 4 bases and J by 0 bases, 14 bases remained unmatched. This CDR3 has 18 residues. Germline CDR1 LNHDA, CDR2 SQIVND (reference sequence). The CDR3 protein is CASSKRGGRGRMNTEAFF. The CDR3, as DNA: TGTGCCAGTAGTAAGCGGGGGGGTAGGGGGCGAATGAACACTGAAGCTTTCTTT.

The chain uses TRBV19 and TRBJ1-5, with TRBD1 matching over 9 bases. With V trimmed by 8 bases and J by 2 bases, 7 bases remained unmatched. Germline CDR1 reads LNHDA; CDR2 reads SQIVND (reference sequence). The CDR3 consists of 15 residues. In nucleotides, the CDR3 is TGTGCCAGTGGGACTCGGGACAGGGGCAATCAGCCCCAGCATTTT. As protein: CASGTRDRGNQPQHF.

This clone has just a few counts. The chain has TRBV7-9 and TRBJ2-7; 9 bases agree with TRBD1. Trimming at V came to 6 bases and at J to 3 bases, leaving 6 bases not matched to a gene. Germline values: CDR1 SEHNR, CDR2 FQNEAQ (reference sequence). The CDR3 covers 14 residues. The CDR3 region has the DNA TGTGCCAGCAGGCGACCGGGACAGGGCTACGAGCAGTACTTC. Its protein product is CASRRPGQGYEQYF.

The J gene is TRBJ1-2, the V gene TRBV18; D is unresolved. Looked up from germline, CDR1 is KGHSH and CDR2 is LQKENI. V was clipped by 0 bases and J by 8 bases, with 13 bases between them. The CDR3 consists of 14 residues. CDR3 residues: CASSPPQRSGGYTF. In DNA, the CDR3 is TGTGCCAGCTCACCACCTCAGAGGAGTGGCGGCTACACCTTC.

CDR3 in DNA: TGTGCCAGCAGCGCGGGACAGATCACCTACAATGAGCAGTTCTTC. Translating it yields CASSAGQITYNEQFF. V usage is TRBV9 and J usage is TRBJ2-1; 7 nucleotides match TRBD1. Unmatched junction bases numbered 5, after V lost 3 bases and J lost 2 bases. The CDR3 covers 15 residues. Germline lookup yields CDR1 SGDLS and CDR2 YYNGEE.

The J gene is TRBJ2-5, the V gene TRBV7-6; D is possibly TRBD2 (5 bases). The ends were cut back, 1 base at V and 4 bases at J, with 13 bases in the middle. CDR1 and CDR2 from the germline V gene are SGHVS and FNYEAQ. The length of the CDR3 is 15 residues. CDR3 loop: CASSLGAREIETQYF. CDR3 sequence (DNA): TGTGCCAGCAGCTTAGGAGCGAGGGAAATAGAGACCCAGTACTTC.

This sequence joins TRBV7-2 and TRBJ2-4, with 7 bases aligning to TRBD2. CDR3 length equals 13 residues. V shed 5 bases and J 7 bases; nucleotides not matched to a gene: 5. Germline V gene lookup returns CDR1 SGHTA and CDR2 FQGNSA. The CDR3 sequence is CASSRREGNIQYF. CDR3 bases: TGTGCCAGCAGCCGAAGGGAGGGGAACATTCAGTACTTC.

The chain carries TRBV19 and TRBJ2-1; TRBD2 matches at 8 bases. This CDR3 region has 16 residues. The trim removed 2 bases at V and 5 bases at J, leaving 8 bases unmatched. Per germline, CDR1 LNHDA and CDR2 SQIVND (reference sequence). For the CDR3, the DNA is TGTGCCAGTAGTATACCCTACGGGACTAGGGACAATGAGCAGTTCTTC. It codes for CASSIPYGTRDNEQFF.

The gene calls are TRBV2 and TRBJ1-1; D call uncertain. The V and J ends lost 6 bases and 1 base respectively, with 6 bases between them. The CDR3 covers 12 residues. Germline V lookup: CDR1 SNHLY, CDR2 FYNNEI. CDR3 nucleotides: TGTGCCAGCAGGAGACAGAACACTGAAGCTTTCTTT. Translated: CASRRQNTEAFF.

The V call is TRBV6-2 or TRBV6-3, the J call TRBJ2-2; 7 bases fit TRBD2. Germline V lookup: CDR1 MNHEY, CDR2 SVGEGT. This CDR3 has 15 amino acids. The V segment lost 5 bases and the J segment 7 bases; nucleotides outside the gene matches: 10. The CDR3 coding sequence is TGTGCCAGCAGTCCCCCAGGAGGGAGGGACGGGGAGCTGTTTTTT. Protein sequence: CASSPPGGRDGELFF.

CDR3 bases: TGTGCCAGCAGCCAAGAAGGACTACATGAGCAGTTCTTC. Translating gives CASSQEGLHEQFF. J is TRBJ2-1 and V is TRBV3-1 (or the pseudogene TRBV3-2); TRBD2 is a possible D gene (6 bases). The CDR3 has 13 amino acids. V was shortened by 0 bases and J by 8 bases, with 8 bases between the two germline ends. Germline-derived CDR1 and CDR2 are LGHDT and YNNKEL (reference sequence).

The chain employs TRBV7-3 and TRBJ2-3, with 9 nucleotides matching TRBD1. With 4 bases clipped from V and 4 bases from J, the junction kept 3 bases outside the gene matches. The germline CDR1 and CDR2 sequences are SGHTA and FQGTGA. The CDR3 is made up of 14 amino acids. This CDR3 reads CASSSDRGSDTQYF. CDR3 DNA: TGTGCCAGCAGCTCGGACAGGGGATCAGATACGCAGTATTTT. Variable domain in full (rest from reference TRBV7-3 and TRBJ2-3): GAGVSQTPSNKVTEKGKYVELRCDPISGHTALYWYRQSLGQGPEFLIYFQGTGAADDSGLPNDRFFAVRPEGSVSTLKIQRTERGDSAVYLCASSSDRGSDTQYFGPGTRLTVL.

The rearrangement uses TRBV7-9 and TRBJ1-1, with D maybe TRBD1 (5 bases). V lost 2 bases and J lost 4, with 8 bases in between. The CDR3 is 13 residues long. Germline CDR1 SEHNR, CDR2 FQNEAQ (reference sequence). In nucleotides, the CDR3 is TGTGCCAGCAGCTTAAGGCAGGGCACTGAAGCTTTCTTT. Protein sequence: CASSLRQGTEAFF.